Described below is a single TCR beta chain sequence and its context. Its specificity is not known. The sample is drawn from a study of cytomegalovirus exposure and HLA in healthy donors. Researchers ran the PCR with 60 Vbeta and 13 Jbeta primers. TCRdb's table, derived via immunoSEQ multiplex PCR, lists solely in-frame clones and lacks some. The sample contains about 160,000 clones, about 73% of which appear only once. General observations from the study: Later work associated approximately 17,000 TCR beta sequences with HLA alleles at 0.05 false discovery rate. According to a later analysis, most TCR beta chains associated with CMV appeared HLA-restricted.

The length of the CDR3 is 18 residues. Unmatched junction bases numbered 10, after V lost 0 bases and J lost 4 bases. Per germline, CDR1 SGHTA and CDR2 FQGNSA. Sequencing was performed on PBMCs. The clonotype comes from a woman between 40 and 55 years old in good health and CMV-seronegative. This chain uses TRBV7-2 with TRBJ2-4; 9 bases agree with TRBD2. The CDR3 DNA is TGTGCCAGCAGCTTAGCGCAACTTCCTAGCGGGGATAAAAACATTCAGTACTTC. It yields the protein CASSLAQLPSGDKNIQYF.